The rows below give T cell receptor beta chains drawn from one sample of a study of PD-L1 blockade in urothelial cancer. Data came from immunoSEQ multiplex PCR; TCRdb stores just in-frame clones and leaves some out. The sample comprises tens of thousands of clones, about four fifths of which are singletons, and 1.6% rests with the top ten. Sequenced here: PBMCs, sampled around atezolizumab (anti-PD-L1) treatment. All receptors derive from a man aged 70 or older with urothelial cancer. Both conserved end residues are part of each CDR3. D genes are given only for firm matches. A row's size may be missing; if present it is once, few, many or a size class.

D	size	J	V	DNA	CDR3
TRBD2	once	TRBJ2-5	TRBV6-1	TGTGCCAGCCTCACAGCGGGAGGCGCAGCAGAGACCCAGTACTTC	CASLTAGGAAETQYF
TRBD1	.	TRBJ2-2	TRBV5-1	TGCGCCAGCAGCTACGGACAGGGGGCCTTCACCGGGGAGCTGTTTTTT	CASSYGQGAFTGELFF
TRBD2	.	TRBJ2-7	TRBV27	TGTGCCAGTCATCCGACCGGGACTAGCGACTACGAGCAGTACTTC	CASHPTGTSDYEQYF
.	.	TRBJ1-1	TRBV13	TGTGCCAGCAGCTATAATGTGAGGGGGACTGAAGCTTTCTTT	CASSYNVRGTEAFF
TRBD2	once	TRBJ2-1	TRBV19	TGTGCCAGTAGTATAGATAGCGGGATGGGGGATGAGCAGTTCTTC	CASSIDSGMGDEQFF
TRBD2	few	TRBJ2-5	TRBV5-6	TGTGCCAGCAGCTTAGGACTAGCGGCCAGCACCCAGTACTTC	CASSLGLAASTQYF
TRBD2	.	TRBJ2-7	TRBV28	TGTGCCAGCAGTCTGGGACTAGCCTACGAGCAGTACTTC	CASSLGLAYEQYF
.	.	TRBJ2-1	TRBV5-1	TGCGCCAGCAGAACATCGGGAGTAGCCTACAATGAGCAGTTCTTC	CASRTSGVAYNEQFF
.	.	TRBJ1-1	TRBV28	TGTGCCAGCAGACATCCGGGGGGGGCGCGAGCTGAGGACACTGAAGCTTTCTTT	CASRHPGGARAEDTEAFF
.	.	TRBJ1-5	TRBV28	TGTGCCAGCACCCTGGAGAGGGAGCCCCAGCATTTT	CASTLEREPQHF
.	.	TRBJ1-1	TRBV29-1	TGCAGCGGTCAAGGGGCGACAGGTTGGAGCACTGAAGCTTTCTTT	CSGQGATGWSTEAFF
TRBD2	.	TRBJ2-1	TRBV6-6	TGTGCCAGCAATCCAACTAGCGGGGGCCACAATGAGCAGTTCTTC	CASNPTSGGHNEQFF
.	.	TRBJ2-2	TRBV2	TGTGCCAGCAGGCTAGGGGATCCCGGGGAGCTGTTTTTT	CASRLGDPGELFF
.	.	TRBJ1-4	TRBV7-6	TGTGCCAGCAGCTTGGGTCAGGGGATCTCAACTAATGAAAAACTGTTTTTT	CASSLGQGISTNEKLFF
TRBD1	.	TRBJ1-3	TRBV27	TGTGCCAGCAGACCAACAGGGGGGGGAAACACCATATATTTT	CASRPTGGGNTIYF
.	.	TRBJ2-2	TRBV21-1	TGTGCCAGCAGCGTGTATAAACAGACAGTGACCGGGGAGCTGTTTTTT	CASSVYKQTVTGELFF
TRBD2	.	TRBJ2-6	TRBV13	TGTGCCAGCAGCTTAGGAGCGGGGAGCTCTGGGGCCAACGTCCTGACTTTC	CASSLGAGSSGANVLTF
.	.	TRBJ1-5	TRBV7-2	TGTGCCAGCACAACCTCGTTGGCCCGGCCCCAGCATTTT	CASTTSLARPQHF
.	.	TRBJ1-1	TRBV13	TGTGCCAGCAGCATTCCCCCCCCGACTGAAGCTTTCTTT	CASSIPPPTEAFF
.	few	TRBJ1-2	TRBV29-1	TGCAGCGTTGAAGCCCCAGGGAGGACTAACTATGGCTACACCTTC	CSVEAPGRTNYGYTF
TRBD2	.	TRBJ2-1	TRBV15	TGTGCCACCAGCAGAGGGGGCCGTAGCGGGCCCGACAATGAGCAGTTCTTC	CATSRGGRSGPDNEQFF
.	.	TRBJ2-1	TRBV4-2	TGTGCCAGCAGCCCAGAGGCCCAGGGAAGCCCAGGTCAGCAGTTCTTC	CASSPEAQGSPGQQFF
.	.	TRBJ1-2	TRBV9	TGTGCCAGCAGCCAGCTAGGGGGTACCTTCTATGGCTACACCTTC	CASSQLGGTFYGYTF
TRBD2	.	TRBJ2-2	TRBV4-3	TGCGCCAGCAGCCAAGAGGTCCAGCGGGATAGGGTCGGGGAGCTGTTTTTT	CASSQEVQRDRVGELFF
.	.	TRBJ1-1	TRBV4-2	TGTGCCAGCAGCCAAGTTACCTCTTTAGGGGGGAACACTGAAGCTTTCTTT	CASSQVTSLGGNTEAFF
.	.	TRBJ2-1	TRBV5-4	TGTGCCAGCAGCGCCCCCGGACAGATTTACAATGAGCAGTTCTTC	CASSAPGQIYNEQFF
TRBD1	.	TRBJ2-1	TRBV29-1	TGCAGCGTTGCAGGGGGAGACGGAAATGAGCAGTTCTTC	CSVAGGDGNEQFF
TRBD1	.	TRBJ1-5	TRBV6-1	TGTGCCAGCAGTGAATATGGGGACAGGGGGCGAATTGAAGGGGTAGGGCAGCCCCAGCATTTT	CASSEYGDRGRIEGVGQPQHF
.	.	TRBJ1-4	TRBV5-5	TGTGCCAGCAGCTTGAGGTTCGACAGCCCCGAAAAACTGTTTTTT	CASSLRFDSPEKLFF
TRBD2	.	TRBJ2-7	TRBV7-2	TGTGCCAGCAGCTTAGTAGGGACTAGCGGGAGCGAGCAGTACTTC	CASSLVGTSGSEQYF
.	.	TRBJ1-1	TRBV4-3	TGCGCCAGCAGCCAAGACTTGGCGACAGATGAAGCTTTCTTT	CASSQDLATDEAFF
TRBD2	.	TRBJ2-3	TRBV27	TGTGCCAGCAGTCCCGGACTAGCGGGTATGGATACGCAGTATTTT	CASSPGLAGMDTQYF
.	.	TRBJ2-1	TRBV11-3	TGTGCCAGCAGCTTAGAGGGGGCAGGTTACAATGAGCAGTTCTTC	CASSLEGAGYNEQFF
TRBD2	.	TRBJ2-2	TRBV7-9	TGTGCCAGCAGCCCGGGACTAGGAGGCGGGGAGCTGTTTTTT	CASSPGLGGGELFF
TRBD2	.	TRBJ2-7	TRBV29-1	TGCAGCGTTCAACCGGAAGTGGGGGGGGACTACGAGCAGTACTTC	CSVQPEVGGDYEQYF
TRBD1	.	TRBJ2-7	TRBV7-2	TGTGCCAGCAGCTCGGGTGGACAGGGGGCGTACGAGCAGTACTTC	CASSSGGQGAYEQYF
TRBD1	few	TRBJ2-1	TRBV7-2	TGTGCCAGCAGCTCCGGACAGGGGGGCAATGAGCAGTTCTTC	CASSSGQGGNEQFF
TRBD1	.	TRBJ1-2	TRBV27	TGTGCCAGCAGGCGGGACAGGGCTAACTATGGCTACACCTTC	CASRRDRANYGYTF
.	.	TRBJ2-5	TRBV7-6	TGTGCCAGCAGCCCACTAACAGGGATTGAACAGACCCAGTACTTC	CASSPLTGIEQTQYF
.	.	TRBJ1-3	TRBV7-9	TGTGCCAGCAGCTTATACTCAGGAAACACCATATATTTT	CASSLYSGNTIYF
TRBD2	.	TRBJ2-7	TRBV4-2	TGTGCCAGCAGCCAAGCCGGCGGGAGCTTGTACGAGCAGTACTTC	CASSQAGGSLYEQYF
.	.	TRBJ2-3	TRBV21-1	TGTGCCAGCAGCGCCGGGACTAGCGAGGTCCCAGATACGCAGTATTTT	CASSAGTSEVPDTQYF
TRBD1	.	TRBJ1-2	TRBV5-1	TGCGCCAGCAGATCCACCTTCGGGACAGGGGATGGCTACACCTTC	CASRSTFGTGDGYTF
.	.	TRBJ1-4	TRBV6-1	TGTGCCAGCAAAGTGACAGCTTCTTGGGGCGAAAAACTGTTTTTT	CASKVTASWGEKLFF
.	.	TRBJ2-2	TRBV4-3	TGCGCCAGCAGCCAACGGGGTTCCGGAAGGTTGGGCACCGGGGAGCTGTTTTTT	CASSQRGSGRLGTGELFF
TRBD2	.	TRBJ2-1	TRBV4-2	TGTGCCAGCAGCCAAGATTTCCTAGCGGGAACTTACAATGAGCAGTTCTTC	CASSQDFLAGTYNEQFF
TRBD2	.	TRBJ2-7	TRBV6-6	TGTGCCAGCAGACAACTAGCGGGAGTTGATTACGAGCAGTACTTC	CASRQLAGVDYEQYF
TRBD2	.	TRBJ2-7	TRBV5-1	TGCGCCAGCAGCTCCGGACTAGCGGGAGGGCCTTACGAGCAGTACTTC	CASSSGLAGGPYEQYF
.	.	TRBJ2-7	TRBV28	TGTGCCAGCAAGTGGAGGGCCAGTTCCTACGAGCAGTACTTC	CASKWRASSYEQYF
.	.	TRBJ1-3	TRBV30	TGTGCCTGGAGTCGAGGTGGAGACACCATATATTTT	CAWSRGGDTIYF
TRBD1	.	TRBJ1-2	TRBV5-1	TGCGCCAGCACTGACGGACAGGAATCCTATGGCTACACCTTC	CASTDGQESYGYTF
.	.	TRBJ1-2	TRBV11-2	TGTGCCAGCAGCCGTACTGGACAGCTTAAGTATGGCTACACCTTC	CASSRTGQLKYGYTF
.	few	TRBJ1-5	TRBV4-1	TGCGCCAGCAGCCAAACGATGGTTCGGGGGAGCAATCAGCCCCAGCATTTT	CASSQTMVRGSNQPQHF
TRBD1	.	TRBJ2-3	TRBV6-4	TGTGCCAGCAGTGAGACAGGGGGCACAGATACGCAGTATTTT	CASSETGGTDTQYF
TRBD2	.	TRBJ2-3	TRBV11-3	TGTGCCAGCAGCTTAGATGGGGGACTAATTCCAGATACGCAGTATTTT	CASSLDGGLIPDTQYF
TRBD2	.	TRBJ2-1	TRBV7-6	TGTGCCAGCAGCTACGGGGGGGGAAACAATGAGCAGTTCTTC	CASSYGGGNNEQFF
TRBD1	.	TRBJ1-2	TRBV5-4	TGTGCCAGCAGCTCGCGGACAGGGAGGTCGGGCTACACCTTC	CASSSRTGRSGYTF
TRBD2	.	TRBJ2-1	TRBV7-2	TGTGCCAGCAGCTTAGTGGTAGCGGGATACAATGAGCAGTTCTTC	CASSLVVAGYNEQFF